This T cell receptor (beta chain) was documented in a study of T cells in Graves' hyperthyroidism and ophthalmopathy. This clonotype was found many times. V was pared by 4 bases and J by 2 bases, with 8 bases of the junction left unmatched. CDR3 length: 15 amino acids. Germline loops: CDR1 SGHKS, CDR2 YYEKEE (reference sequence). From RNA transcripts, TCR beta CDR3 regions were amplified. When the TCR CDR3 underwent first-round RT-PCR, the HTBI primer set was used. Via MiXCR, TCRdb re-called the multiplex PCR reads, giving one row per CDR3 protein. Here the sample spans 450,000 to 600,000 distinct CDR3 sequences, about 14% being singletons.

V usage is TRBV5-5 and J usage is TRBJ2-7, with 8 bases aligning to TRBD2. This receptor was obtained from a woman between 35 and 50 years old with Graves' hyperthyroidism. The sample consisted of blood. In DNA, the CDR3 is TGTGCCAGCAGCCCTATAGCGGGAACGACCTACGAGCAGTACTTC. Translating it yields CASSPIAGTTYEQYF.